The T cell receptor beta chain described here comes from a study of blood T cell repertoires in COVID-19. Repertoires were generated with immunoSEQ multiplex PCR, while TCRdb's copy carries only in-frame clones and drops some. The sample carries some 20,000 clones, roughly nine tenths recorded once. Sequencing used peripheral blood. This sequence originates from a human donor in a cohort sampled during active COVID-19.

This CDR3 reads CASSIDRTGDRYGYTF. CDR3 in DNA: TGTGCCAGTAGTATAGATCGGACAGGGGATCGCTATGGCTACACCTTC. V and J are TRBV19 and TRBJ1-2; 9 nucleotides match TRBD1. Germline V lookup: CDR1 LNHDA, CDR2 SQIVND (reference sequence). The V gene end was trimmed by 0 bases and the J gene end by 4 bases; junction bases not matched to a gene: 6. The CDR3 runs to 16 residues.